Each of the 26 T cell receptor beta chains below was sequenced from the same sample in a study of blood T cell repertoires in COVID-19. Generated by immunoSEQ multiplex PCR, the TCRdb table keeps only in-frame clones and is missing some. In the table there are about 170,000 clones, 70% to 80% of which are singletons. The source material was PBMCs or T cells enriched from blood (not recorded which). These receptors all come from a woman in her 70s in a cohort exposed to, infected with or recovered from COVID-19 (not recorded which).

The CDR3 is CATSDTTASTGELFF. The CDR3 region has the DNA TGTGCCACCAGTGATACGACAGCCAGCACCGGGGAGCTGTTTTTT. The chain is built from TRBV24-1 and TRBJ2-2; the D gene is possibly TRBD1 (5 bases). V lost 3 bases to trimming and J lost 4 bases, with 11 bases between them. From germline, CDR1 is KGHDR and CDR2 SFDVKD. There are 15 residues in the CDR3.

The J gene is TRBJ1-5, the V gene TRBV6-5; D possibly corresponds to TRBD1 (6 bases). Germline CDR1 reads MNHEY; CDR2 reads SVGAGI. The ends were cut back, 6 bases at V and 1 base at J, with 13 bases in the middle. This CDR3 is 15 amino acids long. CDR3 in amino acids: CASSLTGSSNQPQHF. The CDR3 DNA reads TGTGCCAGCAGCTTGACAGGCTCGAGCAATCAGCCCCAGCATTTT.

V gene TRBV18 combines with J gene TRBJ2-2; TRBD2 matches 12 bases. V lost 4 bases and J lost 9; bases outside the gene matches: 9. The V gene's germline CDR1 is KGHSH and CDR2 LQKENI. The CDR3 runs 16 residues. CDR3 residues: CASSLASGRVDRELFF. The CDR3 DNA reads TGTGCCAGCTCACTTGCTAGCGGGAGGGTCGACCGGGAGCTGTTTTTT.

V gene TRBV5-4 combines with J gene TRBJ1-3, with D hard to call. The CDR3 contains 16 residues. V dropped 1 base and J dropped 1 base, with 12 bases sitting between them. From germline, CDR1 is SGHNT and CDR2 YYREEE (reference sequence). CDR3 protein: CASSLWLGGSGNTIYF. For the CDR3, the DNA is TGTGCCAGCAGCTTGTGGCTCGGCGGGTCTGGAAACACCATATATTTT. The complete variable domain, with remaining parts taken from reference TRBV5-4 and TRBJ1-3, reads ETGVTQSPTHLIKTRGQQVTLRCSSQSGHNTVSWYQQALGQGPQFIFQYYREEENGRGNFPPRFSGLQFPNYSSELNVNALELDDSALYLCASSLWLGGSGNTIYFGEGSWLTVV.

Relative to its sample, this clone is medium-sized. The chain has TRBV6-5 and TRBJ1-3; a weak D match, TRBD1 (6 bases). This CDR3 is 15 amino acids long. Per the germline V gene, CDR1 is MNHEY and CDR2 is SVGAGI. The V gene lost 0 bases and the J gene lost 2 bases, with 8 bases spanning the gap. The CDR3 DNA reads as TGTGCCAGCAGTTACTCCCCAGGGGCTGGAAACACCATATATTTT. It translates to CASSYSPGAGNTIYF.

The V gene is TRBV24-1, the J gene TRBJ2-1; D is unresolved. CDR3 length equals 14 residues. V gave up 8 bases and J gave up 6 bases, with 16 bases separating them. The V gene's germline CDR1 is KGHDR and CDR2 SFDVKD. CDR3 nucleotides: TGTGCCACCAATGCTGAGAGCTCAGGCAATGAGCAGTTCTTC. This sequence encodes CATNAESSGNEQFF.

This chain's CDR3 is CASSQRTGGIAEAFF. The CDR3 coding sequence is TGTGCCAGCAGCCAAAGAACAGGGGGCATCGCTGAAGCTTTCTTT. This sequence joins TRBV7-3 and TRBJ1-1; 9 positions agree with TRBD1. Per the germline V gene, CDR1 is SGHTA and CDR2 is FQGTGA. This CDR3 comprises 15 residues. V dropped 5 bases and J dropped 6; count of bases not matched to a gene: 10.

Here the CDR3 reads CASSYPGLAIDEQYF. The CDR3 coding sequence is TGTGCCAGCAGTTACCCGGGACTAGCGATCGACGAGCAGTACTTC. The chain is built from TRBV6-2 or TRBV6-3 and TRBJ2-7; 10 nucleotides match TRBD2. CDR3 length equals 15 residues. Germline loops: CDR1 MNHEY, CDR2 SVGEGT. Trimming removed 2 bases from V and 5 bases from J; junction bases left unmatched: 6.

This clone was counted between two and nine times. This rearrangement joins TRBV10-1 to TRBJ1-2; D gene unclear. The germline V and J ends were trimmed by 2 bases and 2 bases, with 6 bases remaining between them. Germline-derived CDR1 and CDR2 are WNHNN and SYGVQD (reference sequence). CDR3 length: 13 amino acids. CDR3 in DNA: TGCGCCAGCAGTGAGAACACCAACTATGGCTACACCTTC. It specifies CASSENTNYGYTF.

This chain connects TRBV5-4 to TRBJ2-7; D possibly corresponds to TRBD2 (5 bases). Germline V gene lookup returns CDR1 SGHNT and CDR2 YYREEE (reference sequence). CDR3 size: 13 residues. V dropped 4 bases and J dropped 5 bases, with 13 bases sitting between them. CDR3 loop: CASSTEGRNEQYF. DNA of the CDR3: TGTGCCAGCAGCACTGAGGGCAGAAACGAGCAGTACTTC.

The CDR3 DNA sequence: TGTGCCAGCAGCCTCCAGGGTTTCTCTGGAAACACCATATATTTT. Encoded protein: CASSLQGFSGNTIYF. The chain combines TRBV11-2 with TRBJ1-3; a possible D gene is TRBD1 (5 bases). The CDR3 runs to 15 residues. The V end lost 5 bases, the J end lost 0 bases, and 11 bases lay between the germline ends. Per germline, CDR1 SGHAT and CDR2 FQNNGV.

The table lists this clone with a few counts. In DNA, the CDR3 is TGTGCCAGCAGTGAATTTGGCCAGACAGGACTGCTGGGAGATACGCAGTATTTT. It codes for CASSEFGQTGLLGDTQYF. The V call is TRBV2, the J call TRBJ2-3, with D perhaps TRBD1 (6 bases). Trimming took off 2 bases at V and 5 bases at J, with 23 bases between the two ends. The CDR3 extends over 18 amino acids. Germline CDR1 SNHLY, CDR2 FYNNEI.

The chain uses TRBV19 and TRBJ2-1, with no clear D. Looked up from germline, CDR1 is LNHDA and CDR2 is SQIVND (reference sequence). The ends were cut back, 2 bases at V and 7 bases at J, with 9 bases in the middle. CDR3 length equals 13 residues. The CDR3 coding sequence is TGTGCCAGTAGTATACGGCACGGGAATGAGCAGTTCTTC. Protein sequence: CASSIRHGNEQFF.

The rearrangement joins TRBV6-6 to TRBJ2-5; 11 bases align to TRBD2. The assigned J gene may be wrong: the sequence end matches TRBJ2-7 better. The CDR3 has 16 amino acids. Germline CDR1 is MNHNY and CDR2 is SVGAGI (reference sequence). The CDR3 sequence is CASSYHTSGSGYEQYF. The CDR3 DNA follows: TGTGCCAGCAGTTACCATACTAGCGGGAGTGGATACGAGCAGTACTTC.

This sequence joins TRBV6-6 and TRBJ1-2; D not certain. The ends were cut back, 4 bases at V and 1 base at J, with 4 bases in the middle. CDR1 is MNHNY, CDR2 SVGAGI, per germline (reference sequence). The CDR3 is 12 residues long. CDR3 loop: CASSSSNYGYTF. The CDR3 region has the DNA TGTGCCAGCAGTTCCAGTAACTATGGCTACACCTTC.

The chain recombines TRBV4-2 with TRBJ2-3, with 10 bases lining up with TRBD2. Germline lookup yields CDR1 LGHNA and CDR2 YNFKEQ. The CDR3 runs to 16 residues. With V trimmed by 1 base and J by 8 bases, 9 bases remained unmatched. The CDR3 coding sequence is TGTGCCAGCAGCCAAGGGCTAGCGGGAGCTCAAGGTACGCAGTATTTT. Amino acid sequence: CASSQGLAGAQGTQYF.

The chain joins TRBV18 to TRBJ1-2; 7 nucleotides agree with TRBD1. The CDR3 runs 15 residues. Germline V CDR1 and CDR2: KGHSH, LQKENI. The V and J ends lost 3 bases and 3 bases, in that order; junction bases with no gene match: 7. The CDR3 reads CASSPGDSGYYGYTF. As DNA, the CDR3 is TGTGCCAGCTCACCTGGGGACAGTGGATACTATGGCTACACCTTC. The complete variable domain, with remaining parts taken from reference TRBV18 and TRBJ1-2, reads NAGVMQNPRHLVRRRGQEARLRCSPMKGHSHVYWYRQLPEEGLKFMVYLQKENIIDESGMPKERFSAEFPKEGPSILRIQQVVRGDSAAYFCASSPGDSGYYGYTFGSGTRLTVV.

This chain uses TRBV2 with TRBJ2-1; TRBD2 agrees at 13 bases. Trimming removed 8 bases from V and 7 bases from J; junction bases left unmatched: 8. The CDR3 loop spans 15 amino acids. The V gene's germline CDR1 is SNHLY and CDR2 FYNNEI. The CDR3: CASATGTSGKNEQFF. DNA of the CDR3: TGTGCCAGCGCGACCGGGACTAGCGGGAAAAATGAGCAGTTCTTC.

A few counts support this clone. The J gene is TRBJ2-7, the V gene TRBV5-1; unclear D gene. The V gene's germline CDR1 is SGHRS and CDR2 YFSETQ. Trimming stripped 5 bases from V and 6 bases from J, with 15 bases between. The CDR3 is 13 residues long. CDR3 DNA sequence: TGCGCCAGCAGTTCGCAAACCGGGTCCGAGCAGTACTTC. It encodes CASSSQTGSEQYF.

This clone was seen a handful of times. This chain joins TRBV13 and TRBJ2-1; 12 bases are a match to TRBD2. The CDR3 extends over 23 amino acids. J was trimmed by 0 bases and V by 0 bases; bases with no gene match: 18. Germline CDR1 and CDR2: PRHDT and FYEKMQ (reference sequence). CDR3: CASSLGLLLAGGPAARSYNEQFF. DNA of the CDR3: TGTGCCAGCAGCTTAGGCCTCTTGCTAGCGGGAGGGCCGGCGGCTCGCTCCTACAATGAGCAGTTCTTC.

This clone was detected only once. The CDR3 is CASSQEGALAGYNEQFF. CDR3 bases: TGCGCCAGCAGCCAAGAGGGAGCACTAGCGGGATACAATGAGCAGTTCTTC. The V gene is TRBV4-1, the J gene TRBJ2-1, with 10 positions matching TRBD2. Germline lookup yields CDR1 MGHRA and CDR2 YSYEKL. This CDR3 comprises 17 residues. V gave up 0 bases and J gave up 4 bases; unmatched junction bases: 6.

This clone has a handful of counts. The rearrangement joins TRBV19 to TRBJ2-2; D may be TRBD2 (5 bases). CDR3 length: 20 amino acids. The V gene's germline CDR1 is LNHDA and CDR2 SQIVND (reference sequence). The V end lost 6 bases, the J end lost 2 bases, and 28 bases lay between the germline ends. For the CDR3, the DNA is TGTGCCAGTAGCTCCCGTTTCCTTGGACTCACTACTACCAACACCGGGGAGCTGTTTTTT. Translating gives CASSSRFLGLTTTNTGELFF. Variable domain in full (rest from reference TRBV19 and TRBJ2-2): DGGITQSPKYLFRKEGQNVTLSCEQNLNHDAMYWYRQDPGQGLRLIYYSQIVNDFQKGDIAEGYSVSREKKESFPLTVTSAQKNPTAFYLCASSSRFLGLTTTNTGELFFGEGSRLTVL.

J is TRBJ1-6 and V is TRBV18, with D possibly being TRBD1 (6 bases). Trimming pared 1 base from V and 7 bases from J, leaving 11 bases between. This CDR3 spans 15 amino acids. Germline CDR1 KGHSH, CDR2 LQKENI. The chain's CDR3 is CASSPRPGENSPLHF. In DNA, the CDR3 is TGTGCCAGCTCACCACGTCCAGGGGAAAATTCACCCCTCCACTTT. Drawing the rest from reference TRBV18 and TRBJ1-6, the complete variable domain is NAGVMQNPRHLVRRRGQEARLRCSPMKGHSHVYWYRQLPEEGLKFMVYLQKENIIDESGMPKERFSAEFPKEGPSILRIQQVVRGDSAAYFCASSPRPGENSPLHFGNGTRLTVT.

This chain links TRBV10-3 with TRBJ1-3; a possible D gene is TRBD1 (5 bases). The germline V and J ends were trimmed by 6 bases and 0 bases, with 6 bases remaining between them. The CDR3 is 13 amino acids. CDR1 ENHRY and CDR2 SYGVKD come from the germline V gene. CDR3 DNA sequence: TGTGCCATCAGAGGGGACTCTGGAAACACCATATATTTT. The encoded protein is CAIRGDSGNTIYF.

The rearrangement joins TRBV7-3 to TRBJ2-3; 14 positions agree with TRBD2. The V gene's germline CDR1 is SGHTA and CDR2 FQGTGA. The ends lost 5 bases at V and 5 bases at J; junction bases unmatched: 6. This CDR3 is built from 16 residues. The CDR3 nucleotides read TGTGCCAGCAGCATGGGACTAGCGGGAGAATTAGATACGCAGTATTTT. Protein product: CASSMGLAGELDTQYF.

The rearrangement uses TRBV25-1 and TRBJ2-3; D gene unclear. There are 11 residues in the CDR3. Germline V gene lookup returns CDR1 MGHDK and CDR2 SYGVNS. V lost 4 bases and J 6 bases, leaving 5 bases between the germline ends. CDR3 amino acids: CASSVRDTQYF. For the CDR3, the DNA is TGTGCCAGCAGTGTCCGGGATACGCAGTATTTT.